This TCR beta chain was retrieved from a study of cytomegalovirus exposure and HLA in healthy donors. Study-level points and caveats: In a later analysis, TCR beta V- and J-gene trimming was associated with a missense DCLRE1C variant. It has been reported that TCR beta sequences accurately predicted the HLA-A and HLA-B alleles of most subjects.

With respect to this clone: Its matching antigen is unknown.

13 Jbeta primers and 60 Vbeta primers were used for the PCR. Original processing notes: An analysis that came later counted roughly 87 million unique TCR beta chains, approximately 9.9 million shared. The protocol was immunoSEQ multiplex PCR, while the TCRdb copy is restricted to in-frame clones and leaves out a portion. V and J calls and clone size are given by that table; D and trimming were obtained from the DNA. Among fewer than 130,000 clones, about 73% were seen once, and the ten largest hold around 1.2%. J lost 9 bases, V lost 0 bases, and 0 bases had no gene match. The CDR3 is made up of 12 amino acids. Germline V lookup: CDR1 KGHSY, CDR2 FQNENV.

Specimen: PBMCs. V gene TRBV16 combines with J gene TRBJ2-3, with TRBD1 matching 7 bases. The TCR originated in a woman in her 30s in good health and CMV-seronegative. CDR3: CASSQSRGTQYF. CDR3 coding DNA: TGTGCCAGCAGCCAATCCAGGGGGACGCAGTATTTT.